This T cell receptor beta chain was captured by sequencing in a study of technical replicates of blood from several donors. The germline CDR1 and CDR2 sequences are SGHVS and FQNEAQ. The CDR3 extends over 16 amino acids. V was pared by 1 base and J by 6 bases, with 9 bases of the junction left unmatched. Sequencing used immunoSEQ multiplex PCR; TCRdb keeps in-frame clones, though not all of them. Of approximately 87,000 clones in the sample, 80% to 95% were seen once. This sequence joins TRBV7-8 and TRBJ2-7; 10 bases fit TRBD1. The sample taken for sequencing was T cells isolated from PBMCs. This clonotype was sampled from a human donor in good health. Some clones in this sample may be carry-over from other donors' samples. CDR3 region: CASSLVRGDRGGEQYF. The CDR3 DNA is TGTGCCAGCAGCTTAGTAAGGGGGGACAGGGGAGGCGAGCAGTACTTC.